The 6 T cell receptor beta chains below were found in one sample sequenced in a study of T cells in Graves' hyperthyroidism and ophthalmopathy. Amplification targeted TCR beta CDR3 regions from RNA transcripts. First-round RT-PCR of the TCR CDR3 relied on the HTBI primer set. TCRdb itself ran the multiplex PCR reads through MiXCR, one entry per CDR3 protein. The sample shows roughly 56,000 distinct CDR3 sequences, about 50% of them seen only once. The sequenced material came from blood. These receptors all stem from a woman aged 25 to 39 with Graves' ophthalmopathy.

This clonotype was detected a few times. The rearrangement joins TRBV18 to TRBJ1-2; no clear D gene. Germline lookup yields CDR1 KGHSH and CDR2 LQKENI. Trimming removed 2 bases from V and 0 bases from J, with 10 bases in between. CDR3 length: 15 residues. The CDR3 coding sequence is TGTGCCAGCTCACCAGGCGTCGGAGCTAACTATGGCTACACCTTC. Residues: CASSPGVGANYGYTF. Together with reference TRBV18 and TRBJ1-2, the CDR3 gives the full variable domain: NAGVMQNPRHLVRRRGQEARLRCSPMKGHSHVYWYRQLPEEGLKFMVYLQKENIIDESGMPKERFSAEFPKEGPSILRIQQVVRGDSAAYFCASSPGVGANYGYTFGSGTRLTVV.

This clonotype has ten or more counts. The chain combines TRBV27 with TRBJ2-7, with D perhaps TRBD2 (5 bases). Trimming took 5 bases from V and 7 from J, leaving 18 bases between them. The CDR3 extends over 14 amino acids. CDR1 and CDR2 (germline): MNHEY, SMNVEV (reference sequence). The chain's CDR3 is CASSQPDYPGEQYF. The CDR3 DNA reads as TGTGCCAGCAGTCAACCTGACTACCCGGGGGAGCAGTACTTC.

A note on this clonotype: A clone one base away is much larger, so this may be a read error. The chain is built from TRBV9 and TRBJ1-3, with TRBD1 as a possible D gene (6 bases). The V gene's germline CDR1 is SGDLS and CDR2 YYNGEE. Trimming stripped 4 bases from V and 4 bases from J, with 12 bases between. CDR3 length: 14 residues. Here the CDR3 reads CASSPRDIGNTIYF. The CDR3 DNA is TGTGCCAGCAGCCCCCGGGACATCGGAAACACCATATATTTT.

Of note for this clonotype: This could be a read error, since a much larger clone is one nucleotide away. V is TRBV11-3 and J is TRBJ2-7; tentative D call: TRBD2 (6 bases). Germline-derived CDR1 and CDR2 are SGHNT and YENEEA. CDR3 length: 15 residues. V was pared by 4 bases and J by 3 bases, with 16 bases between. CDR3 DNA: TGTGCCAGCAGCTCAGAAACCGGGAGCGACTACGAGCAGTACTTC. It encodes CASSSETGSDYEQYF.

V is TRBV13 and J is TRBJ1-4; D remains unclear. Looked up from germline, CDR1 is PRHDT and CDR2 is FYEKMQ (reference sequence). This CDR3 region has 12 residues. Trimming cost V 3 bases and J 7 bases, with 6 bases left between them. The CDR3 DNA reads TGTGCCAGCAGCTTTTTTGGTGAAAAACTGTTTTTT. This translates into CASSFFGEKLFF.

V gene TRBV20-1 combines with J gene TRBJ2-5; D gene unclear. Germline V gene lookup returns CDR1 DFQATT and CDR2 SNEGSKA (reference sequence). The CDR3 is made up of 13 amino acids. The V gene lost 6 bases and the J gene lost 1 base, with 12 bases spanning the gap. CDR3 DNA sequence: TGCAGTGCCCATCCGGCGTTCCAAGAGACCCAGTACTTC. This sequence encodes CSAHPAFQETQYF.